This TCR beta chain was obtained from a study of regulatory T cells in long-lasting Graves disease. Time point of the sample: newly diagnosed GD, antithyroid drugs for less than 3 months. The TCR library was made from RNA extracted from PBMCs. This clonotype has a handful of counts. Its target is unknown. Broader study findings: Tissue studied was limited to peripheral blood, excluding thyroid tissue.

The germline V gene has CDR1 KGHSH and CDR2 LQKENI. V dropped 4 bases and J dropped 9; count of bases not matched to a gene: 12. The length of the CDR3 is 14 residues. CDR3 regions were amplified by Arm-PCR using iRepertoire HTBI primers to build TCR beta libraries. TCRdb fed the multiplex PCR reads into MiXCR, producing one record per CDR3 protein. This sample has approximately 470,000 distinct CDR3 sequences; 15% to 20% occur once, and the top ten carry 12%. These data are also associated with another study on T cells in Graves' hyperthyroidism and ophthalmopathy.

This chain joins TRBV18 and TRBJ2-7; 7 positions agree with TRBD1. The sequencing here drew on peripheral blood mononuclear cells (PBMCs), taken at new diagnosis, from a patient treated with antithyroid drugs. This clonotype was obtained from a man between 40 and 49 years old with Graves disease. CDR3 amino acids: CASSHSGQRYGQYF. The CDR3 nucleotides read TGTGCCAGCTCACACTCGGGACAGCGATATGGGCAGTACTTC.